This T cell receptor beta chain derives from a study of blood T cell repertoires in COVID-19 (dated by TCRdb to the early 2020s). In the study overall: The collaborator samples originated in the United States, Italy and Spain and spanned the acute and convalescent phases of COVID-19. The repertoires were released in a freely available public database intended as a resource for research on the immune response to SARS-CoV-2. Subjects who had been exposed to COVID-19, were actively infected with it, or had recovered from it provided the deeply sampled blood TCRbeta repertoires that made up the dataset. HLA class I and class II types, where available, came from metadata supplied by the sample provider rather than from assay-based typing. The sample metadata nearly always contained a de-identified subject ID, COVID-19 status, age in years and sex. The prospective study material was composed of cDNA or gDNA derived from T cells, B-cell-depleted T cells, or PBMCs. The samples were drawn from the first 160 participants of the ongoing ImmuneRACE study and from 1,254 subjects provided by 6 global collaborators.

The investigation overall reported the following: How much clinical and demographic metadata was included differed by source and by participant, and the metadata was provided uncurated.

TCRbeta CDR3 regions were amplified from genomic DNA using the immunoSEQ Assay, a bias-controlled multiplex PCR. The source study handled its data this way. The number of nucleated cells in each sample was estimated by amplification of reference gene primers within the assay. To quantify the absolute abundance of each unique TCRbeta CDR3 rearrangement, sequence reads were collapsed and filtered. For each sample, productive Simpson clonality was calculated as the square root of Simpson's diversity index across productive rearrangements. What TCRdb holds here is the immuneACCESS table cut down to in-frame rearrangements. Part of the clones is not present; checked against another copy, under half of the missing clones reflect an unresolved V gene, and the others are unexplained. Clone size and the V and J calls come from that table; the DNA yielded D and trimming. This sample is represented by over 200,000 clones; approximately 89% of them were singletons. The ten biggest clones cover roughly 9.8% of the sample.

Turning to this clone: Which antigen it targets is not known. Base qualities are missing; no much larger clone stands one base away.

CDR1 and CDR2 are drawn from the germline V gene: SGDLS, YYNGEE. The CDR3 holds 18 amino acids from the cysteine to the phenylalanine. Of all the DNA, just the CDR3 is kept, 54 bases in frame from base 1. V was cut back by 0 bases and J by 1 base, leaving a gap of 17 bases between them. Another Seattle source contributed samples from volunteer blood donors who had recovered from COVID-19. The collaborating institutions used their own protocols to collect whole blood in K2EDTA tubes. For TCRbeta analysis, collaborators shipped samples in one of three forms: frozen whole blood, isolated PBMCs, or DNA extracted from either of those sample types.

The chain is made from TRBV9 and TRBJ2-1; TRBD2 is a weak D gene call, 7 bases matching. The sequence derives from a man aged 35 to 55 who had recovered from COVID-19. Specimen: peripheral blood. The bases are TGTGCCAGCAGCGTAGGGACGGGGGGCCAAACGTCCTACAATGAGCAGTTCTTC. Its product reads: CASSVGTGGQTSYNEQFF.